This section outlines one T cell receptor beta chain sequence together with its context. This sample was included in a study of cytomegalovirus exposure and HLA in healthy donors. This table comes from immunoSEQ multiplex PCR, and its TCRdb copy is limited to in-frame clones, with some not included. This table has about 150,000 clones, 86% appearing once. Germline-derived CDR1 and CDR2 are MGHDK and SYGVNS. CDR3 length: 15 residues. V was shortened by 6 bases and J by 0 bases, with 14 bases between the two germline ends. V gene TRBV25-1 combines with J gene TRBJ2-5; weak D call: TRBD1 (6 bases). The sequence came from a man aged 18 to 30 in good health and CMV-seropositive. Input material: PBMCs. CDR3 sequence reads: CASSNRVGYQETQYF. In DNA, the CDR3 is TGTGCCAGCAGCAACAGGGTAGGGTACCAAGAGACCCAGTACTTC. Full variable domain (rest looked up from reference TRBV25-1 and TRBJ2-5): EADIYQTPRYLVIGTGKKITLECSQTMGHDKMYWYQQDPGMELHLIHYSYGVNSTEKGDLSSESTVSRIRTEHFPLTLESARPSHTSQYLCASSNRVGYQETQYFGPGTRLLVL.